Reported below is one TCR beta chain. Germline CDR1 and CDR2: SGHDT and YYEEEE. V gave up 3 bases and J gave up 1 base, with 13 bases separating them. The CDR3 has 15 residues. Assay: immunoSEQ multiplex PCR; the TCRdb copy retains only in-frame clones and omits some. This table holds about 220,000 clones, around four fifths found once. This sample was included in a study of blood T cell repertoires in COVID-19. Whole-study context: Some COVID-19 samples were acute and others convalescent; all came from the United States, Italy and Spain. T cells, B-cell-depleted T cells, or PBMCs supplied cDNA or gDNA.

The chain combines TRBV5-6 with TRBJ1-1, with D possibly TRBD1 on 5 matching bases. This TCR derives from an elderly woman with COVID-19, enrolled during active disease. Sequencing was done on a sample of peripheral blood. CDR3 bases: TGTGCCAGCAGCTCGATGAACAGGAGGAACACTGAAGCTTTCTTT. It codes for CASSSMNRRNTEAFF.